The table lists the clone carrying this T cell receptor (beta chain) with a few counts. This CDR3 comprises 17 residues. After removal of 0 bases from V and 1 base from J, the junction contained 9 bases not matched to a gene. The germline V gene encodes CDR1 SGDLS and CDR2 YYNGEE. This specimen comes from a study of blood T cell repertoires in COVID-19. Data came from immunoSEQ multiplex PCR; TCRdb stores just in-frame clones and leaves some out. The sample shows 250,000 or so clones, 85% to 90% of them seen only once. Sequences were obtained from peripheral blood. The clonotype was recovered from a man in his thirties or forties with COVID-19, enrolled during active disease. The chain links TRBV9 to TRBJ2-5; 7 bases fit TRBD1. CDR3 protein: CASSVATNNRGQETQYF. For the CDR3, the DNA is TGTGCCAGCAGCGTAGCTACGAATAACAGGGGCCAAGAGACCCAGTACTTC.